This TCR beta chain was sequenced for a study of blood T cell repertoires in COVID-19. Across the study: Acute and convalescent COVID-19 specimens originated in the United States, Italy and Spain. T cells, B-cell-depleted T cells, or PBMCs supplied cDNA or gDNA.

In the source study's methods: Estimation of nucleated cell counts was performed using reference gene primer amplification. Here immunoSEQ multiplex PCR was the method, and the copy in TCRdb shows in-frame clones only, minus some. V, J and clone size are taken as reported in that table, and D and trimming were inferred from the DNA itself. The sample consists of fewer than 200,000 clones, 90% of them appearing once. CDR3 length equals 15 residues. V lost 6 bases, J lost 4 bases, and 16 bases lay in between. Germline V lookup: CDR1 SGHTA, CDR2 FQGNSA. Sequencing was carried out using peripheral blood. The clonotype originates from a man aged 45-60 years with acute or convalescent COVID-19. The rearrangement joins TRBV7-2 to TRBJ2-1; D perhaps matches TRBD2 (6 bases). CDR3 sequence (DNA): TGTGCCAGCAGGCGACCGGGGACTGCTTACAATGAGCAGTTCTTC. It is translated as CASRRPGTAYNEQFF. The whole variable domain, remainder taken from reference TRBV7-2 and TRBJ2-1, is GAGVSQSPSNKVTEKGKDVELRCDPISGHTALYWYRQSLGQGLEFLIYFQGNSAPDKSGLPSDRFSAERTGGSVSTLTIQRTQQEDSAVYLCASRRPGTAYNEQFFGPGTRLTVL.